This TCR beta chain is drawn from a study of metastatic and nonmetastatic thyroid tumors. General study results and limits: It was reported that TCR beta diversity was significantly higher in malignant thyroid tumors than benign nodules, in blood and tumor.

No patient received treatment before thyroid surgery. This clone has at least ten counts. Its antigen is currently unknown. The V and J ends lost 2 bases and 5 bases respectively, with 12 bases between them. CDR3 length: 15 amino acids. In germline, CDR1 is SGHNT, CDR2 YENEEA. TCRdb used MiXCR to call clones anew from the PCR reads. The repertoire includes 30,000 to 40,000 clones, roughly 19% of them detected once, and around a fifth sits in the top ten. Sequencing was performed on blood. This sequence joins TRBV11-3 and TRBJ2-2, with a tentative D call TRBD2 (7 bases). This receptor was identified in a female donor with papillary thyroid cancer or a benign thyroid nodule (not recorded which). Some clones in this sample may be carry-over from other donors' samples. Here the CDR3 reads CASSLSGGQTGELFF. CDR3 nucleotides: TGTGCCAGCAGCTTATCGGGGGGCCAGACCGGGGAGCTGTTTTTT.